This TCR beta chain was identified in a study of cytomegalovirus exposure and HLA in healthy donors. Study results and caveats: An analysis that was carried out later associated 17,000 or so TCR beta sequences with HLA alleles at 0.05 false discovery rate. Researchers reportedly found TCR beta sequences accurately predicted most subjects' HLA-A and HLA-B alleles.

Comment on this clone: Antigen specificity is unknown.

V lost 6 bases to trimming and J lost 8 bases, with 19 bases between them. The CDR3 totals 14 residues. The germline CDR1 and CDR2 sequences are SEHNR and FQNEAQ (reference sequence). The primer mix had 60 Vbeta and 13 Jbeta primers. Methods used by the authors: An analysis performed later counted 70 million to 90 million unique TCR beta chains (approximately 11 million of them shared). Sequenced by immunoSEQ multiplex PCR; TCRdb stores in-frame clones only, minus some. V and J calls and clone size follow that table, whereas D and trimming were derived from the DNA. The sample has roughly 150,000 clones; less than 90% are singletons.

Sequenced input: PBMCs. V gene TRBV7-9 combines with J gene TRBJ1-2, with D possibly being TRBD1 (6 bases). This clonotype was sampled from a boy younger than 10 in good health and CMV-seronegative. The CDR3 reads CASSPTPRGLGYTF. The CDR3 nucleotides are TGTGCCAGCAGTCCAACGCCCAGGGGTTTGGGCTACACCTTC.